These 2 T cell receptor beta chains were sequenced from one sample in a study of human T cells and chemical hapten exposure. TCRdb recomputed calls from the RACE reads with MiXCR, one row per CDR3 protein. The sample yields 69,000 or so distinct CDR3 sequences, 10% seen once. Time point reported: patch test 2, 6 weeks after DPC sensitization. The sample's treatment: therapeutic diphenylcyclopropenone sensitization with weekly scalp DPC. Sequenced material: whole blood, taken in connection with sensitization to the hapten diphenylcyclopropenone (DPC). The receptors here all came from a woman aged 45-59 years with alopecia areata. Some clones in this sample may be carry-over from other donors' samples.

Worth noting for this clonotype: One junction end disagrees with the germline gene, perhaps due to a read error. J is TRBJ2-5 and V is TRBV7-7; TRBD1 might be the D (5 bases). Germline lookup yields CDR1 SSHAT and CDR2 FNYEAQ (reference sequence). The CDR3 is 15 residues long. CDR3 amino acids: CASSFTDSAQETQYF. In DNA form, the CDR3 reads TGTGCTAGCAGCTTCACAGACAGTGCTCAAGAGACCCAGTACTTC.

There are a few counts of this clonotype. The gene calls are TRBV6-4 and TRBJ2-1; 7 positions match TRBD1. CDR3 length equals 11 residues. The trim removed 4 bases at V and 15 bases at J, leaving 6 bases unmatched. Germline V CDR1 and CDR2: MRHNA, SNTAGT. Here the CDR3 DNA reads TGTGCCAGCAGTGGGACAGGCCCGCTGTTCTTC. Translated: CASSGTGPLFF.